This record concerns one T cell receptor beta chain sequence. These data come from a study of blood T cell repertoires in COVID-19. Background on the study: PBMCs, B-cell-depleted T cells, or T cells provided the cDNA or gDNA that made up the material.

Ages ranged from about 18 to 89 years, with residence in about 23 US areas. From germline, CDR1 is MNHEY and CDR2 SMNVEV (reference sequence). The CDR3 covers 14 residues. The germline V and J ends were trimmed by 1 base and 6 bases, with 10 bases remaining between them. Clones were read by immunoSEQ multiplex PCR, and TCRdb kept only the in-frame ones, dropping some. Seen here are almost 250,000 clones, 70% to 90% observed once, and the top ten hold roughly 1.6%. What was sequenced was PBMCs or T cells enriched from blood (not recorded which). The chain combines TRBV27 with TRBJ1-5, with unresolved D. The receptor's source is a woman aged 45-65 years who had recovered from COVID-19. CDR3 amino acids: CASSLWGGSQPQHF. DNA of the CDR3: TGTGCCAGCAGTTTATGGGGAGGATCTCAGCCCCAGCATTTT.